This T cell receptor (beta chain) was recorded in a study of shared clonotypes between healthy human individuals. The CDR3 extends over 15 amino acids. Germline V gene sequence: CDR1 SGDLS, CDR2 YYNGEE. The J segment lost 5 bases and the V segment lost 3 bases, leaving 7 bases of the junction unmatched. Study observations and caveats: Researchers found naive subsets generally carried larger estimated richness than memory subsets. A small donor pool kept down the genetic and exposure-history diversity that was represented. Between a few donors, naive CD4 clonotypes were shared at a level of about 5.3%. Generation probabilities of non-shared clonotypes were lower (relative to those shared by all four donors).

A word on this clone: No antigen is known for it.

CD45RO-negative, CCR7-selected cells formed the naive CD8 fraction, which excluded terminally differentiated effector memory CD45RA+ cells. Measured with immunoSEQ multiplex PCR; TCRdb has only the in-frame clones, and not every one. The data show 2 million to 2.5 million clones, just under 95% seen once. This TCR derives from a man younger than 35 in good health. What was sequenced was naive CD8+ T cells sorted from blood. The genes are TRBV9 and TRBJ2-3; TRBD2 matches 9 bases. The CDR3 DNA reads TGTGCCAGCAGCGCAGCGGGGGGAAATGGAGATACGCAGTATTTT. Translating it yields CASSAAGGNGDTQYF.